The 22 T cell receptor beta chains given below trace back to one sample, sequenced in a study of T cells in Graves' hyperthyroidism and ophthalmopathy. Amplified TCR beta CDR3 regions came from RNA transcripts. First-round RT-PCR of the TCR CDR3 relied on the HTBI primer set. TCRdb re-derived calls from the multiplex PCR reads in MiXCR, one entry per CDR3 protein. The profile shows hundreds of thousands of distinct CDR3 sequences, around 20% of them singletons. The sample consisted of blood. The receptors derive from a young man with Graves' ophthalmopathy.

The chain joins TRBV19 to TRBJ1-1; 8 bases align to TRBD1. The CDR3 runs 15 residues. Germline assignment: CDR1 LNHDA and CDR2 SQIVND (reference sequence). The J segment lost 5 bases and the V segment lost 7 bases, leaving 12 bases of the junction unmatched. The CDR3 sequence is CASNSRGQASTEAFF. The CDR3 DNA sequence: TGTGCCAGTAACTCCCGGGGACAGGCATCGACTGAAGCTTTCTTT.

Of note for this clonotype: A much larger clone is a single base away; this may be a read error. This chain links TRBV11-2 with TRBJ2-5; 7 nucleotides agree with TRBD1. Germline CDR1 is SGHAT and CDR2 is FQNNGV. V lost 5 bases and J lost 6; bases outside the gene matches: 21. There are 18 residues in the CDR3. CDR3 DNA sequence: TGTGCCAGCAGCCTACGGGTAAAGCTGAGGGGGCGAGTTAAGACCCAGTACTTC. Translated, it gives CASSLRVKLRGRVKTQYF.

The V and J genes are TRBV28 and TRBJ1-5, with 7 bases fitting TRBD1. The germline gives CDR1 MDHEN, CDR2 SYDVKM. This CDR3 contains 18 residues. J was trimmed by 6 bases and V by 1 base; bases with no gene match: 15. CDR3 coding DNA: TGTGCCAGCAGTTTATCCTGGAGTCTGAACAGGGGAATTCAGCCCCAGCATTTT. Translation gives CASSLSWSLNRGIQPQHF. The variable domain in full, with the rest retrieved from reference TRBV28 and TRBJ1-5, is DVKVTQSSRYLVKRTGEKVFLECVQDMDHENMFWYRQDPGLGLRLIYFSYDVKMKEKGDIPEGYSVSREKKERFSLILESASTNQTSMYLCASSLSWSLNRGIQPQHFGDGTRLSIL.

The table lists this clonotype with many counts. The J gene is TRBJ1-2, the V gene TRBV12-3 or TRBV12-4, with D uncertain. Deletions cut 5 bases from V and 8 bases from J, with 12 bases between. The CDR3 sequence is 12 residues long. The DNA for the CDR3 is TGTGCCAGCAGTCCTCCTTCAGGAGGCTACACCTTC. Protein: CASSPPSGGYTF.

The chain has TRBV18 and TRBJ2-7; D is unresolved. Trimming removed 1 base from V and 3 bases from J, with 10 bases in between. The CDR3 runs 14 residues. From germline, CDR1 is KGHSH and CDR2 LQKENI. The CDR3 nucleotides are TGTGCCAGCTCACCACAAAGGATAAACTACGAGCAGTACTTC. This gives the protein CASSPQRINYEQYF.

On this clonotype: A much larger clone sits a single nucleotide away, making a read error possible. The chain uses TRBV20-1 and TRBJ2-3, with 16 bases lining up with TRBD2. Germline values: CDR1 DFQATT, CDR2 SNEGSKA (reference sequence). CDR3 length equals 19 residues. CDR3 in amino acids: CSARPGLAGGPLGTGTQYF. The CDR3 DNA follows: TGCAGTGCTAGACCGGGACTAGCGGGAGGGCCGTTAGGGACAGGTACGCAGTATTTT.

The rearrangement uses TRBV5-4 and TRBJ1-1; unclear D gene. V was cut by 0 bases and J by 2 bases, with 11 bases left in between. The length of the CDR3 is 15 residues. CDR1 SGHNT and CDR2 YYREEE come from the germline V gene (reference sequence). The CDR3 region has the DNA TGTGCCAGCAGCTTGGCCCCAGGCCTAAACACTGAAGCTTTCTTT. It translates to CASSLAPGLNTEAFF.

As DNA, the CDR3 is TGTGCCTGGAGTCTGGGCAGCCACAATGAGCAGTTCTTC. Translated: CAWSLGSHNEQFF. The rearrangement links TRBV30 to TRBJ2-1; D gene unclear. Trimming cost V 2 bases and J 5 bases, with 10 bases left between them. The CDR3 sequence is 13 residues long. Germline V gene sequence: CDR1 GTSNPN, CDR2 SVGIG (reference sequence).

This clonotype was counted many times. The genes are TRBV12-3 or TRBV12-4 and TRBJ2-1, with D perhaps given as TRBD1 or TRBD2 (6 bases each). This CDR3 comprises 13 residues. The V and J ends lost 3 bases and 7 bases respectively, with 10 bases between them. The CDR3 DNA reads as TGTGCCAGCAGTTTGGAAGGGGGGAATGAGCAGTTCTTC. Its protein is CASSLEGGNEQFF.

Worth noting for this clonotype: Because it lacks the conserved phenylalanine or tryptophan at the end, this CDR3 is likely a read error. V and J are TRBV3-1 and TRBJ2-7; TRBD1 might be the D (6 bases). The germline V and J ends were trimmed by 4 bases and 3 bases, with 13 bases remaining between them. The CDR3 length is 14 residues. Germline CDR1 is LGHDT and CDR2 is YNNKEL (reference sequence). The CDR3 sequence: CASSPGHPLYEQYL. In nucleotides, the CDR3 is TGTGCCAGCAGCCCGGGACACCCACTCTACGAGCAGTACCTC.

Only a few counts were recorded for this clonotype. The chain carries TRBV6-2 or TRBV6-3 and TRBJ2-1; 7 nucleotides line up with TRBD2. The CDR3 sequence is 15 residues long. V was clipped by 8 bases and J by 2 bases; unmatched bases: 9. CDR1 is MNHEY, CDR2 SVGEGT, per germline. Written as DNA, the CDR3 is TGTGCCAGCTTACTAGCGAGACCCCCCTACAATGAGCAGTTCTTC. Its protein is CASLLARPPYNEQFF.

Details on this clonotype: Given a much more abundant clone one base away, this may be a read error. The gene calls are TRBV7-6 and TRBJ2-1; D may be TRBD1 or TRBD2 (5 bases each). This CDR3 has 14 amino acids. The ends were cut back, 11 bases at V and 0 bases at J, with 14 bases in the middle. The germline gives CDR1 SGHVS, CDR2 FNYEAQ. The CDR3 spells CARWGTSSYNEQFF. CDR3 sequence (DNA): TGTGCCCGGTGGGGGACCAGCTCCTACAATGAGCAGTTCTTC.

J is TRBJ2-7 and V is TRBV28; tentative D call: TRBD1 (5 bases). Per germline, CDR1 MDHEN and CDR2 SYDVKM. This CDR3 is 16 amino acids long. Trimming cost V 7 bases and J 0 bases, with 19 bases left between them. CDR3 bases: TGTGCCAGCATCCCATCCCACCAGGGATCCTCCTACGAGCAGTACTTC. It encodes CASIPSHQGSSYEQYF.

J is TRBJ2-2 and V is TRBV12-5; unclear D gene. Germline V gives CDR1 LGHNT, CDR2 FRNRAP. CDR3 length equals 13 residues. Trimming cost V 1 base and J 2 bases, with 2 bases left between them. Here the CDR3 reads CASGLGNTGELFF. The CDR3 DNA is TGTGCTAGTGGTTTGGGAAACACCGGGGAGCTGTTTTTT.

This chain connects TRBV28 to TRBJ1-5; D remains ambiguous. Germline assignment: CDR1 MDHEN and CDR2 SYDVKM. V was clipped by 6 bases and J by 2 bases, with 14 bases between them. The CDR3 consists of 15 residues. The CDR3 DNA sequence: TGTGCCAGCAGCCCTGGTTTGAGGGGCAATCAGCCCCAGCATTTT. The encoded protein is CASSPGLRGNQPQHF.

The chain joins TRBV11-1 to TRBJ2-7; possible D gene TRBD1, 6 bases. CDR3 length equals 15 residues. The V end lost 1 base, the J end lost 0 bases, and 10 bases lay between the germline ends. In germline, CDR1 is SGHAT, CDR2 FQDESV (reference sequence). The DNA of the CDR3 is TGTGCCAGCAGCTTAGAACAGGGACCCTCCTACGAGCAGTACTTC. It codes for CASSLEQGPSYEQYF.

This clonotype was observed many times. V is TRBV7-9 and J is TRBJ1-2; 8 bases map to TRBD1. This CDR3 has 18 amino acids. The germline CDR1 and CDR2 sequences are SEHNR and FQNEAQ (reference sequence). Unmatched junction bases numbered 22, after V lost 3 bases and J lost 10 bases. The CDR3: CASSFPRGGQAPTGDYTF. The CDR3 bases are TGTGCCAGCAGCTTCCCAAGAGGAGGGCAGGCTCCGACAGGGGACTACACCTTC.

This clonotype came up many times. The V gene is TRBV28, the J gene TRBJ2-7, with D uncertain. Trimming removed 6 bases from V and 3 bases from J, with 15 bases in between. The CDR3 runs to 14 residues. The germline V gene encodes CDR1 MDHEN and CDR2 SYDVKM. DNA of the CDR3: TGTGCCAGCAGGGTTGGATCGGCAGGCTACGAGCAGTACTTC. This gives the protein CASRVGSAGYEQYF.

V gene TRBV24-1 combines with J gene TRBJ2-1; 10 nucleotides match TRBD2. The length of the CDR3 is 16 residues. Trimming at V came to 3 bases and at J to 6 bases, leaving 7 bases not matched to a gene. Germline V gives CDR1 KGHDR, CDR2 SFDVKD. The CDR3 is CATSDASGRAGNEQFF. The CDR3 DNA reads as TGTGCCACCAGTGATGCAAGCGGGAGGGCCGGCAATGAGCAGTTCTTC.

The CDR3 nucleotides are TGTGCCAGCAGCTCCGGGACTAGCGGGAATGAGCAGTTCTTC. This codes for CASSSGTSGNEQFF. The V call is TRBV5-6, the J call TRBJ2-1, with 12 bases fitting TRBD2. The germline V gene encodes CDR1 SGHDT and CDR2 YYEEEE. Trimming at V came to 3 bases and at J to 7 bases, leaving 2 bases not matched to a gene. CDR3 length equals 14 residues.

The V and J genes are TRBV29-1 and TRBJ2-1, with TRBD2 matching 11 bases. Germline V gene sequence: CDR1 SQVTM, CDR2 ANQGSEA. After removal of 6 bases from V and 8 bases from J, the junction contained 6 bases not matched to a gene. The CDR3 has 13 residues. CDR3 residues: CSVTLAGGDEQFF. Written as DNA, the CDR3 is TGCAGCGTGACCTTAGCGGGAGGGGATGAGCAGTTCTTC.

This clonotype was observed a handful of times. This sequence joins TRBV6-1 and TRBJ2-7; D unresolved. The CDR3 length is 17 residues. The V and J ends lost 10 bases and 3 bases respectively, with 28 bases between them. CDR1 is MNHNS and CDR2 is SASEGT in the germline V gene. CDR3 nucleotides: TGTGCCACTCCAGCCGCACCTGCGAGACACCTACGCTACGAGCAGTACTTC. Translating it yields CATPAAPARHLRYEQYF.